This T cell receptor beta chain was retrieved from a study of T-cell memory formation after mild COVID-19. TCRdb itself ran the 5' RACE reads through MiXCR, one entry per CDR3 protein. The data show around 310,000 distinct CDR3 sequences, 14% seen once. Study conclusions and caveats: The study found contracting CD4+ clones mainly in CM and EM and contracting CD8+ clones in EMRA. In pre-infection memory, a portion of responding clones appeared, which suggested that cross-reactive memory joined. CD4/CD8 balance held among clones contracting day 15 to 85, and later expanders leaned CD4+.

Germline CDR1 is LGHNA and CDR2 is YSLEER. The V and J ends lost 1 base and 1 base respectively, with 9 bases between them. The CDR3 is made up of 15 amino acids. This clonotype was seen only a few times. What it recognizes is unknown. This clonotype originated in a man aged 18 to 30 who had mild COVID-19 (a few samples of this study predate the infection). Cell type and time point are not known. Sequencing was performed on PBMCs or a T cell subset sorted from them (not recorded which). The chain couples TRBV4-3 to TRBJ2-3; no clear D. DNA of the CDR3: TGCGCCAGCAGCCAAGGCTCAAGGGGCACAGATACGCAGTATTTT. This sequence encodes CASSQGSRGTDTQYF.